At least ten counts were recorded for the clone carrying this T cell receptor beta chain. This entry is derived from a study of CD8+CD57+ T cells in acquired aplastic anemia. Study overall: The mean DNA yield obtained from sorted CD4+ and CD8+ cells came to roughly 3 ug.

V lost 8 bases, J lost 5 bases, and 19 bases lay in between. Per germline, CDR1 SNHLY and CDR2 FYNNEI. The CDR3 length is 15 residues. TCR beta VDJ and CDR3 profiles were obtained from a genomic DNA template. TCRdb used MiXCR to reprocess the reads, holding one entry per CDR3 protein. The table records 200,000 to 250,000 distinct CDR3 sequences, over 55% of them present only once. Only patients with CD8+CD57+ cell expansion on flow cytometry were chosen for sequencing. No therapy was given to patients before blood sampling. The chain is built from TRBV2 and TRBJ1-5; TRBD1 might be the D (6 bases). What was sequenced was sorted CD4+, CD8+, or CD8+CD57+ T cells (not recorded which) from PBMCs. This TCR came from a human donor with aplastic anemia. The CDR3 coding sequence is TGTGCCAGCCCCCTTCCACAGGGACCCTATCAGCCCCAGCATTTT. Translated: CASPLPQGPYQPQHF.